This T cell receptor beta chain derives from a study of blood T cells in healthy people across ages. The use of a sample-barcoded 5' primer and a J-beta primer mix characterized a second PCR of roughly 7 to 11 cycles. All cDNA molecules were each tagged by a template-switch adaptor with 12 random nucleotides. TCRdb passed the 5' RACE reads through MiXCR, listing each CDR3 protein once. The data show about 800,000 distinct CDR3 sequences, around 25% seen once. Germline V gene sequence: CDR1 SEHNR, CDR2 FQNEAQ (reference sequence). V lost 5 bases and J lost 8, with 18 bases in between. CDR3 length equals 15 residues. These data were also filed under a second study, of T cells of mothers and their children. That publication notes: Nine systemically healthy Caucasian donors: three mothers, six children. Mothers yielded over 8 million CDR3 reads, children 2.5 million to 3.5 million each.

V and J are TRBV7-9 and TRBJ1-4, with a possible D match to TRBD1 (5 bases). Sequencing was performed on blood. The sequence was collected from a boy aged 5-17 years in good health. CDR3 sequence: CASSPPGPGEEKLFF. The CDR3, as DNA: TGTGCCAGCAGCCCACCGGGACCGGGGGAGGAAAAACTGTTTTTT.